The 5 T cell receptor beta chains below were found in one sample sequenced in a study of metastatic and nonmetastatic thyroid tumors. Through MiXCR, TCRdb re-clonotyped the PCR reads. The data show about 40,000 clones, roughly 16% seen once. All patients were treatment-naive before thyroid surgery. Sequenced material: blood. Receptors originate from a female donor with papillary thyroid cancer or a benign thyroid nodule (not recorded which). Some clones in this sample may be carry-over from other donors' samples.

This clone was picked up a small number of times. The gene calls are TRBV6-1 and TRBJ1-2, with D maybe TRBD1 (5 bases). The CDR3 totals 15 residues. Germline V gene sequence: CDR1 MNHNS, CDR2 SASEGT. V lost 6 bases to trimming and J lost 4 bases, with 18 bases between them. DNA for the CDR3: TGTGCCAGCAGCCCGGGGGGGGTGACATTCTATGGCTACACCTTC. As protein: CASSPGGVTFYGYTF.

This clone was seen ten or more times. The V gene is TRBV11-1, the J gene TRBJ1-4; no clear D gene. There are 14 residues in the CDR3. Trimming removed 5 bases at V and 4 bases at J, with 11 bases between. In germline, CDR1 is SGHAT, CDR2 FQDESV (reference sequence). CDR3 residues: CASSEGRGNEKLFF. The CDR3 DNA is TGTGCCAGCAGCGAGGGTAGAGGTAATGAAAAACTGTTTTTT.

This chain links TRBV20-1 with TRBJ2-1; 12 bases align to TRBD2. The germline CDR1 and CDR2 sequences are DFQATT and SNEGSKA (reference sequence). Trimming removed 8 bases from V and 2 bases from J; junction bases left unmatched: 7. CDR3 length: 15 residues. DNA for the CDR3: TGCAGTACGCTATCTAGCGGGGGGGCCTACAATGAGCAGTTCTTC. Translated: CSTLSSGGAYNEQFF.

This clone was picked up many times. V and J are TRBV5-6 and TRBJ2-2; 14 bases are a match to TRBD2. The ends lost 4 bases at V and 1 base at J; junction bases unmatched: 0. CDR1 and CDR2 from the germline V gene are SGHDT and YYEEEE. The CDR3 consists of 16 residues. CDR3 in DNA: TGTGCCAGCAGCGGACTAGCGGGGGGGAACACCGGGGAGCTGTTTTTT. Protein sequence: CASSGLAGGNTGELFF.

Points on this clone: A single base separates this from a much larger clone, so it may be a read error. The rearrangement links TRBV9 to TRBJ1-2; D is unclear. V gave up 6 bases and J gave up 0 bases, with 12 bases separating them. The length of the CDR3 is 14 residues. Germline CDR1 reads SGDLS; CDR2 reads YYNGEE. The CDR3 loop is CASIADGSNYGYTF. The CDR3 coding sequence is TGTGCCAGCATCGCCGACGGATCTAACTATGGCTACACCTTC.